The present T cell receptor beta chain was sequenced within a study of siplizumab effects on memory and regulatory T cells. Overall study results and limits: An assignable phenotype, naive or memory, was missing from roughly 78-96% of proliferating CD4+ or CD8+ clones. The study found that mappable alloreactive CD4+ clones averaged around 69% Treg-derived with siplizumab and around 30% in controls. Naive T cells, seemingly more diverse than memory cells, seemed major alloresponse contributors.

This clone was seen a few times. The antigen remains unidentified. It was about 100,000 TCR templates that were assayed per sample. The protocol was immunoSEQ multiplex PCR, while the TCRdb copy is restricted to in-frame clones and leaves out a portion. Altogether more than 85,000 clones are present, roughly 90% being singletons, with the ten largest covering 1% to 1.5%. CDR1 and CDR2 from the germline V gene are MNHEY and SVGAGI. CDR3 length equals 14 residues. With 6 bases removed from V and 6 bases from J, the gap between germline ends came to 18 bases. This clonotype originated in a human donor in good health. The J gene is TRBJ2-7, the V gene TRBV6-5; D is possibly TRBD2 (6 bases). The sequenced sample was CD4+ T cells sorted from blood. DNA of the CDR3: TGTGCCAGCAGCCTGGGAGCGGGCGTTTCCGAGCAGTACTTC. As protein: CASSLGAGVSEQYF.